Given below is one TCR beta chain in context. The sample belongs to a study of CD8 T cells in Susac syndrome. Trimming removed 4 bases from V and 5 bases from J; junction bases left unmatched: 12. This CDR3 is built from 15 residues. The germline V gene has CDR1 GTSNPN and CDR2 SVGIG (reference sequence). RNA amounts of about 0.45 to 1 ug underwent reverse transcription with random hexamers. Using its own MiXCR run on the immunoSEQ multiplex PCR reads, TCRdb lists one record per CDR3 protein. The sample carries approximately 270,000 distinct CDR3 sequences, 93% recorded once. The sample comprised CD4+ T cells from PBMCs. This clonotype was sampled from a human donor with multiple sclerosis. The chain couples TRBV30 to TRBJ2-5; 8 bases align to TRBD2. The CDR3 protein is CAWNGAGVPRETQYF. CDR3 DNA sequence: TGTGCCTGGAACGGAGCGGGAGTTCCTCGGGAGACCCAGTACTTC.